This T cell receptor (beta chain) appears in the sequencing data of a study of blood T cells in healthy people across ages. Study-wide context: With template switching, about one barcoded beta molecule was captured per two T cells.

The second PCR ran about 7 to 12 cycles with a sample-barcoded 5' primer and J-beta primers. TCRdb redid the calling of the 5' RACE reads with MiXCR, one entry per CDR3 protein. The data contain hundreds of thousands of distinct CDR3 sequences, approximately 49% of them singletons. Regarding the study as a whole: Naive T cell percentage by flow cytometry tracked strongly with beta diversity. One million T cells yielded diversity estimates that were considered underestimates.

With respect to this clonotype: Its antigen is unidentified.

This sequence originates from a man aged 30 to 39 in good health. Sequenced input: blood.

For the CDR3, the DNA is TGTGCCAGCAGTTTATGGTCCGGGGCGGCAGGGGATACGCAGTATTTT. It codes for CASSLWSGAAGDTQYF. The chain employs TRBV27 and TRBJ2-3; D assignment may be TRBD1 or TRBD2 (5 bases each). The CDR3 has 16 residues. From germline, CDR1 is MNHEY and CDR2 SMNVEV (reference sequence). Trimming removed 1 base at V and 6 bases at J, with 17 bases between.